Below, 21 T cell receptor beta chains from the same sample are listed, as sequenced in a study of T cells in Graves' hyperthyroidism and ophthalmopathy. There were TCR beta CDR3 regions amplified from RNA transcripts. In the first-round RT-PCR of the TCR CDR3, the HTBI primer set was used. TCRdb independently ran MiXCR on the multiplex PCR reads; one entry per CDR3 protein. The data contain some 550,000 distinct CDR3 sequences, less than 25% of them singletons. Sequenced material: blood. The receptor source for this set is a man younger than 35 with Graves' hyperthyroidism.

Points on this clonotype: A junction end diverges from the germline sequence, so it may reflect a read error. DNA of the CDR3: TGTGCCCGCAGTTATCCCGGGGATGAAGCTTTCTTT. Its protein product is CARSYPGDEAFF. The chain links TRBV6-5 to TRBJ1-1; D unclear. The CDR3 consists of 12 residues. CDR1 is MNHEY, CDR2 SVGAGI, per germline.

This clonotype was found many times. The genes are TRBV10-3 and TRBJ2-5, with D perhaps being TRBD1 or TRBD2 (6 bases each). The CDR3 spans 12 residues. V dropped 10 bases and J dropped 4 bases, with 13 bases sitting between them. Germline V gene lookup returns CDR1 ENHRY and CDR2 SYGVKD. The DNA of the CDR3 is TGTGCCACCAAAGGGGGGCCAGAGACCCAGTACTTC. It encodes CATKGGPETQYF.

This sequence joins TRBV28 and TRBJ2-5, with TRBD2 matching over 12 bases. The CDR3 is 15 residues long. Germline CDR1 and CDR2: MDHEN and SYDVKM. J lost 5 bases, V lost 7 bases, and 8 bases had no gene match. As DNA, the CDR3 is TGTGCCAGCACCAAGGCTAGCGGGGGGGAGGAGACCCAGTACTTC. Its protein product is CASTKASGGEETQYF.

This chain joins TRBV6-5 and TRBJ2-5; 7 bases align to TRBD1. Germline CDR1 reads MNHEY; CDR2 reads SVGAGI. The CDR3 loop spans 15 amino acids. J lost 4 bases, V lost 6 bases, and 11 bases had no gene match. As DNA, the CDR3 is TGTGCCAGCAGCTTAGACAGACAGGGACGAGAGACCCAGTACTTC. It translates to CASSLDRQGRETQYF.

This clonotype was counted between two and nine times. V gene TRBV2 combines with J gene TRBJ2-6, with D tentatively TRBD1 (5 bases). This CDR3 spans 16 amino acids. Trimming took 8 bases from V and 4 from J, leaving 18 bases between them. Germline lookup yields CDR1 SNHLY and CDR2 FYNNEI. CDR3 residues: CASLQVPFGGANVLTF. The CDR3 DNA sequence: TGTGCCAGCCTACAGGTGCCCTTTGGCGGGGCCAACGTCCTGACTTTC. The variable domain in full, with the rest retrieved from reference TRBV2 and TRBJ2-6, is EPEVTQTPSHQVTQMGQEVILRCVPISNHLYFYWYRQILGQKVEFLVSFYNNEISEKSEIFDDQFSVERPDGSNFTLKIRSTKLEDSAMYFCASLQVPFGGANVLTFGAGSRLTVL.

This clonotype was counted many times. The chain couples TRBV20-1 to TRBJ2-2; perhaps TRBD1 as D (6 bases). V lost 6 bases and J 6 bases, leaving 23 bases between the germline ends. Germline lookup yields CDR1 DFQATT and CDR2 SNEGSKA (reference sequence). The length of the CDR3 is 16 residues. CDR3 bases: TGCAGTGCCGAACCCACCCCAGGGGACCACCCCGGGGAGCTGTTTTTT. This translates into CSAEPTPGDHPGELFF.

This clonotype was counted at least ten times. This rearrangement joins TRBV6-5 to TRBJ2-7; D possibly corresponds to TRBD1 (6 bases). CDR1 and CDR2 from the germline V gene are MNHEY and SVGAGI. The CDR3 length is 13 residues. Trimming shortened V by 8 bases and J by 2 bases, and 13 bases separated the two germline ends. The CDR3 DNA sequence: TGTGCCAGCTGCCGGGACACCACCTACGAGCAGTACTTC. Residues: CASCRDTTYEQYF.

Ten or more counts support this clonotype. CDR3: CASTVGGALGNTIYF. CDR3 DNA sequence: TGTGCCAGCACCGTGGGAGGAGCCCTAGGAAACACCATATATTTT. V usage is TRBV2 and J usage is TRBJ1-3; unclear D gene. This CDR3 has 15 residues. Trimming removed 7 bases from V and 4 bases from J, with 17 bases in between. The V gene's germline CDR1 is SNHLY and CDR2 FYNNEI. Full variable domain (remainder filled in from reference TRBV2 and TRBJ1-3): EPEVTQTPSHQVTQMGQEVILRCVPISNHLYFYWYRQILGQKVEFLVSFYNNEISEKSEIFDDQFSVERPDGSNFTLKIRSTKLEDSAMYFCASTVGGALGNTIYFGEGSWLTVV.

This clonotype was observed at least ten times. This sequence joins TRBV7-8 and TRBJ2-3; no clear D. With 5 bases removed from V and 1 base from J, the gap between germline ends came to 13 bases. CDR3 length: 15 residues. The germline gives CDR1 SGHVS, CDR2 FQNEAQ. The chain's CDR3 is CASSRVRTGTDTQYF. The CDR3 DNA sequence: TGTGCCAGCAGCCGAGTGAGGACGGGCACAGATACGCAGTATTTT. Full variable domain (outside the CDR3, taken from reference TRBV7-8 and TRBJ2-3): GAGVSQSPRYKVAKRGQDVALRCDPISGHVSLFWYQQALGQGPEFLTYFQNEAQLDKSGLPSDRFFAERPEGSVSTLKIQRTQQEDSAVYLCASSRVRTGTDTQYFGPGTRLTVL.

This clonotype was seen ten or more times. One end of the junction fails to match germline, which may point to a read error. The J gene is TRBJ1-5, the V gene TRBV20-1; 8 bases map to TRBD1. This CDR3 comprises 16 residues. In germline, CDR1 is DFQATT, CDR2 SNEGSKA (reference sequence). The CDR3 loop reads CSARDEGQGGNQPQHF. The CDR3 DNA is TGCAGTGCTCGAGACGAAGGACAGGGAGGCAATCAGCCCCAGCATTTT.

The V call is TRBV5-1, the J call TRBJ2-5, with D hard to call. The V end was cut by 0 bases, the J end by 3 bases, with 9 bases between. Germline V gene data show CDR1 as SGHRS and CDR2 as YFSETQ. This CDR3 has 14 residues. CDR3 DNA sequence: TGCGCCAGCAGCTTGGACAGAACAGAAGAGACCCAGTACTTC. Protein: CASSLDRTEETQYF.

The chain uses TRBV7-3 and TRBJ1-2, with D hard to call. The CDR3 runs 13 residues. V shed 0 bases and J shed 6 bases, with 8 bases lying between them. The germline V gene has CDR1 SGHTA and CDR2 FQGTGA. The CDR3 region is CASSLTAGNGYTF. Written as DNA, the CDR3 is TGTGCCAGCAGCTTAACGGCAGGAAATGGCTACACCTTC. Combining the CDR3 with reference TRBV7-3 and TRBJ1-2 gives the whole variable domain GAGVSQTPSNKVTEKGKYVELRCDPISGHTALYWYRQSLGQGPEFLIYFQGTGAADDSGLPNDRFFAVRPEGSVSTLKIQRTERGDSAVYLCASSLTAGNGYTFGSGTRLTVV.

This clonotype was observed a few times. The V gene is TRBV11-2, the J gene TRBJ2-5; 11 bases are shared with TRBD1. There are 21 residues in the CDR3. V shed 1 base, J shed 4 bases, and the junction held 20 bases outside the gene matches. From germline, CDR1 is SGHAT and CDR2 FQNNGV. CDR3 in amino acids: CASSLGRKSNYGQGAGETQYF. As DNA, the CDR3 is TGTGCCAGCAGCTTAGGGAGGAAGAGTAATTATGGACAGGGGGCAGGAGAGACCCAGTACTTC.

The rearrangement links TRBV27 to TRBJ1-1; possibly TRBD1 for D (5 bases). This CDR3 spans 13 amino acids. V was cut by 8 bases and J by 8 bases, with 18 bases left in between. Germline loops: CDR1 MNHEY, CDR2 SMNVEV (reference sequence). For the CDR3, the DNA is TGTGCCAGCGGTCCAACACGGGGCTCCGAAGCTTTCTTT. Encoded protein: CASGPTRGSEAFF.

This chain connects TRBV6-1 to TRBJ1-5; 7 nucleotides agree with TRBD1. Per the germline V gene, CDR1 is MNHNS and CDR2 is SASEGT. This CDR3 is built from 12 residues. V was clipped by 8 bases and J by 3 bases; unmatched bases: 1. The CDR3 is CASGTANQPQHF. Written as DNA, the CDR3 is TGTGCCAGCGGGACAGCCAATCAGCCCCAGCATTTT.

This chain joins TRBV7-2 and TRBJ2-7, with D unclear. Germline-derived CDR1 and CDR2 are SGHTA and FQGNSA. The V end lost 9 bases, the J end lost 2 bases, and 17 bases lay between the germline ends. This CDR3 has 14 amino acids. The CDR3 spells CASSRMSDTYEQYF. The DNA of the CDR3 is TGTGCCAGTAGTAGGATGTCAGATACCTACGAGCAGTACTTC.

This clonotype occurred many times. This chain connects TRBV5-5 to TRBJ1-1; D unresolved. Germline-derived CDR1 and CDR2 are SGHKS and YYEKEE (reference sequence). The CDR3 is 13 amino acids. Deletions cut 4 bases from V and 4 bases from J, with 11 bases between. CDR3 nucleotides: TGTGCCAGCAGCCCCGCCGGGTCCACTGAAGCTTTCTTT. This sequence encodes CASSPAGSTEAFF.

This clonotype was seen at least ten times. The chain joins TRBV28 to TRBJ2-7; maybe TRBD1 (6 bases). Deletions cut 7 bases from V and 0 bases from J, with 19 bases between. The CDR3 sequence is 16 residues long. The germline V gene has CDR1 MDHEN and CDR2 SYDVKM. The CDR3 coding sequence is TGTGCCAGCAAAACCAACCGGGCAGGGGCCTCCTACGAGCAGTACTTC. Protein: CASKTNRAGASYEQYF. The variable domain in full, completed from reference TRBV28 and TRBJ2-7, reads DVKVTQSSRYLVKRTGEKVFLECVQDMDHENMFWYRQDPGLGLRLIYFSYDVKMKEKGDIPEGYSVSREKKERFSLILESASTNQTSMYLCASKTNRAGASYEQYFGPGTRLTVT.

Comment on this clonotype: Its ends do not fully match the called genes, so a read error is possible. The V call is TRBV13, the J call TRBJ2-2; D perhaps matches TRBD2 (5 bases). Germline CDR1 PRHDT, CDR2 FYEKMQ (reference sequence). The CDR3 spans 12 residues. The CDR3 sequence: CASSTYTGELCF. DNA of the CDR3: TGTGCCAGCAGCACCTACACCGGGGAGCTGTGTTTT.

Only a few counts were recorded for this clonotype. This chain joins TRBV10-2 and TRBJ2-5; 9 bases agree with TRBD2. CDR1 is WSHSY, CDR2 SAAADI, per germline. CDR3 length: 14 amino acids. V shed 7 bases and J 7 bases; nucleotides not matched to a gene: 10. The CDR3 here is CASTAPGLATTQYF. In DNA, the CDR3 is TGCGCCAGCACCGCGCCGGGACTAGCAACGACCCAGTACTTC.

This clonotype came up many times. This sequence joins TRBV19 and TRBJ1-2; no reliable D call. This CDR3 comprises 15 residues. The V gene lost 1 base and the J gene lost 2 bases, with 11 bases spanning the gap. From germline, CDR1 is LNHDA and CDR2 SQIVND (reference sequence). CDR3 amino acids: CASSIGSGLNYGYTF. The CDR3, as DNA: TGTGCCAGTAGTATAGGCTCTGGACTGAACTATGGCTACACCTTC.